This T cell receptor (beta chain) came from a study of blood T cell repertoires in COVID-19. Study in general: PBMCs, B-cell-depleted T cells, or T cells provided the cDNA or gDNA that made up the material.

In the study's own analysis: For nucleated cells, counts were estimated from reference gene primer amplification. Repertoires were generated with immunoSEQ multiplex PCR, while TCRdb's copy carries only in-frame clones and drops some. Clone size and the V and J calls come from that table; the DNA yielded D and trimming. The sample lists approximately 300,000 clones, approximately 88% occurring once. The source material was peripheral blood. The sequence was collected from a man aged 18 to 30 who had recovered from COVID-19.

As DNA, the CDR3 is TGCGCCAGCAGTACTACTAGCGGGAGAGGTCATGAGCAGTTCTTC. Protein product: CASSTTSGRGHEQFF. The chain combines TRBV10-1 with TRBJ2-1, with TRBD2 matching 11 bases. This CDR3 has 15 amino acids. Germline CDR1 reads WNHNN; CDR2 reads SYGVQD (reference sequence). J lost 8 bases, V lost 5 bases, and 8 bases had no gene match.